Below, 16 T cell receptor beta chains from the same sample are listed, as sequenced in a study of blood T cell repertoires in COVID-19. Profiling relied on immunoSEQ multiplex PCR, and the TCRdb table lists in-frame clones only, not all of them. Altogether roughly 360,000 clones are present, around 87% being singletons, with the ten largest covering approximately 1%. The sequencing sample was made of PBMCs or T cells enriched from blood (not recorded which). Receptors were obtained from a woman aged 25 to 39 with acute COVID-19.

The chain recombines TRBV27 with TRBJ1-5, with TRBD1 matching 10 bases. In germline, CDR1 is MNHEY, CDR2 SMNVEV (reference sequence). The V segment lost 4 bases and the J segment 0 bases; nucleotides outside the gene matches: 6. The CDR3 runs 17 residues. CDR3 DNA: TGTGCCAGCAGTTCCCGCGGGACAGGGGTTAGCAATCAGCCCCAGCATTTT. Translating gives CASSSRGTGVSNQPQHF.

As concerns this clone: Since no conserved phenylalanine or tryptophan closes the CDR3, a read error is the likely cause. It is unclear where the CDR3 begins or ends on the DNA, so no DNA is shown, and the CDR3 is as TCRdb lists it. The V gene is TRBV2, the J gene TRBJ1-4; the D call of TRBD1 is as the table states it, not checked on the DNA. The CDR3 has 11 amino acids, counting both end residues. Germline CDR1 and CDR2: SNHLY and FYNNEI. The CDR3 loop is CASSEEGRISG.

This chain links TRBV10-3 with TRBJ1-1; D is possibly TRBD1 (5 bases). The CDR3 consists of 13 residues. Germline lookup yields CDR1 ENHRY and CDR2 SYGVKD. Trimming shortened V by 6 bases and J by 1 base, and 9 bases separated the two germline ends. In nucleotides, the CDR3 is TGTGCCATCAGAATGACAGAGAACACTGAAGCTTTCTTT. It specifies CAIRMTENTEAFF.

In nucleotides, the CDR3 is TGTGCCAGCAGTTACCTTAGTTCCTACGAGCAGTACTTC. Translation gives CASSYLSSYEQYF. The chain couples TRBV6-2 or TRBV6-3 to TRBJ2-7, with D uncertain. CDR3 length: 13 residues. In germline, CDR1 is MNHEY, CDR2 SVGEGT. Trimming took off 2 bases at V and 1 base at J, with 6 bases between the two ends.

CDR3 coding DNA: TGTGCCAGCAGCGCCGGGGGTTCTGAAGCTTTCTTT. Amino acid sequence: CASSAGGSEAFF. The rearrangement links TRBV13 to TRBJ1-1; weak D call: TRBD1 (5 bases). V gave up 5 bases and J gave up 6 bases, with 10 bases separating them. CDR1 PRHDT and CDR2 FYEKMQ come from the germline V gene (reference sequence). The CDR3 sequence is 12 residues long.

This chain connects TRBV4-1 to TRBJ1-1; TRBD1 agrees at 10 bases. The CDR3 is 17 residues long. V gave up 5 bases and J gave up 0 bases; unmatched junction bases: 9. Per germline, CDR1 MGHRA and CDR2 YSYEKL. The CDR3 is CASSYVPGQGMNTEAFF. The CDR3 coding sequence is TGCGCCAGCAGCTACGTCCCGGGACAGGGGATGAACACTGAAGCTTTCTTT.

The chain joins TRBV4-1 to TRBJ1-1; the D gene is possibly TRBD1 (6 bases). Germline values: CDR1 MGHRA, CDR2 YSYEKL. V was shortened by 7 bases and J by 1 base, with 13 bases between the two germline ends. The CDR3 is 14 residues long. The CDR3 loop reads CASTLTGANTEAFF. CDR3 nucleotide sequence: TGCGCCAGCACCTTGACAGGAGCGAACACTGAAGCTTTCTTT.

The V gene is TRBV3-1 (or the pseudogene TRBV3-2), the J gene TRBJ2-7; 7 positions agree with TRBD2. The trim removed 3 bases at V and 9 bases at J, leaving 2 bases unmatched. The germline CDR1 and CDR2 sequences are LGHDT and YNNKEL (reference sequence). The CDR3 sequence is 11 residues long. The CDR3 sequence is CASSQGGVQYF. The CDR3 coding sequence is TGTGCCAGCAGCCAGGGGGGGGTGCAGTACTTC.

J is TRBJ2-5 and V is TRBV19; 12 nucleotides match TRBD2. J lost 4 bases, V lost 9 bases, and 6 bases had no gene match. The germline V gene encodes CDR1 LNHDA and CDR2 SQIVND (reference sequence). The CDR3 has 14 residues. The CDR3 bases are TGTGCCAGCCAGGCTAGCGGGGGGGGAGAGACCCAGTACTTC. It encodes CASQASGGGETQYF. Based on the CDR3 plus reference TRBV19 and TRBJ2-5, the full variable domain is DGGITQSPKYLFRKEGQNVTLSCEQNLNHDAMYWYRQDPGQGLRLIYYSQIVNDFQKGDIAEGYSVSREKKESFPLTVTSAQKNPTAFYLCASQASGGGETQYFGPGTRLLVL.

The table lists this clone with a count of one. The chain links TRBV3-1 (or the pseudogene TRBV3-2) to TRBJ1-2; possibly TRBD1 for D (6 bases). Germline V gene sequence: CDR1 LGHDT, CDR2 YNNKEL (reference sequence). Trimming pared 1 base from V and 4 bases from J, leaving 10 bases between. The length of the CDR3 is 14 residues. CDR3 sequence reads: CASSQATRGYGYTF. CDR3 nucleotide sequence: TGTGCCAGCAGCCAAGCAACCAGGGGCTATGGCTACACCTTC.

This clone was observed a handful of times. This chain connects TRBV9 to TRBJ2-7; 8 bases are shared with TRBD2. V dropped 4 bases and J dropped 5; count of bases not matched to a gene: 5. CDR3 length: 13 residues. The germline V gene has CDR1 SGDLS and CDR2 YYNGEE. This CDR3 reads CASSMTSVDEQYF. CDR3 coding DNA: TGTGCCAGCAGCATGACTAGCGTCGACGAGCAGTACTTC.

The gene calls are TRBV28 and TRBJ2-5, with D perhaps TRBD1 (6 bases). CDR1 and CDR2 from the germline V gene are MDHEN and SYDVKM. The CDR3 sequence is 14 residues long. Trimming left V 5 bases short and J 5 bases short, with 15 bases between. As DNA, the CDR3 is TGTGCCAGCAGTCCCACCCAGGGGATGGAGACCCAGTACTTC. Translating gives CASSPTQGMETQYF.

This clone has a handful of counts. The rearrangement joins TRBV5-8 to TRBJ2-7; no definite D call. The V gene's germline CDR1 is SGHTS and CDR2 YDEGEE. This CDR3 has 12 amino acids. V was cut by 0 bases and J by 4 bases, with 5 bases left in between. As DNA, the CDR3 is TGTGCCAGCAGCTTGGGCGGTTACGAGCAGTACTTC. This sequence encodes CASSLGGYEQYF.

The chain couples TRBV5-4 to TRBJ2-7; D perhaps matches TRBD2 (6 bases). With 2 bases removed from V and 5 bases from J, the gap between germline ends came to 8 bases. There are 12 residues in the CDR3. The germline V gene encodes CDR1 SGHNT and CDR2 YYREEE (reference sequence). The DNA of the CDR3 is TGTGCCAGCAGCTTTGGAGGGAACGAGCAGTACTTC. It specifies CASSFGGNEQYF.

The gene calls are TRBV29-1 and TRBJ2-3; 15 bases align to TRBD2. The CDR3 is 17 amino acids. Germline loops: CDR1 SQVTM, CDR2 ANQGSEA. After removal of 4 bases from V and 0 bases from J, the junction contained 5 bases not matched to a gene. CDR3 nucleotides: TGCAGCGTTGGGGGACTAGCGGGGGGAGCGAGCACAGATACGCAGTATTTT. Protein: CSVGGLAGGASTDTQYF.

The chain uses TRBV7-9 and TRBJ1-1; D might be TRBD1 (6 bases). The length of the CDR3 is 12 residues. Germline CDR1 reads SEHNR; CDR2 reads FQNEAQ (reference sequence). Trimming took 5 bases from V and 9 from J, leaving 13 bases between them. CDR3 in amino acids: CASSPWTAQAFF. The CDR3 coding sequence is TGTGCCAGCAGCCCTTGGACAGCCCAAGCTTTCTTT.